Following are 14 T cell receptor beta chains from one sample sequenced in a study of neoadjuvant nivolumab and ipilimumab in lung cancer. Profiled with immunoSEQ multiplex PCR; TCRdb holds only in-frame clones, not every one. There are fewer than 15,000 clones in the sample; more than 90% occur only once, and 2.5% to 3% lies in the top ten. Specimen: peripheral blood, collected after neoadjuvant nivolumab, alone or with ipilimumab, at or shortly before surgery. Receptor source: an adult with non-small cell lung cancer.

This clone was recorded only once. This sequence joins TRBV27 and TRBJ2-7, with 7 positions matching TRBD1. The CDR3 loop spans 15 amino acids. With 3 bases clipped from V and 2 bases from J, the junction kept 7 bases outside the gene matches. Germline lookup yields CDR1 MNHEY and CDR2 SMNVEV (reference sequence). CDR3 coding DNA: TGTGCCAGCAGTTTGGCCGGGACAGCAGCCTACGAGCAGTACTTC. The encoded protein is CASSLAGTAAYEQYF.

The V and J genes are TRBV30 and TRBJ2-3; D gene ambiguous. Trimming cost V 0 bases and J 1 base, with 8 bases left between them. The CDR3 spans 14 residues. Germline CDR1 reads GTSNPN; CDR2 reads SVGIG (reference sequence). The CDR3 DNA reads TGTGCCTGGAGTGTCGGTGGGGGCACAGATACGCAGTATTTT. The encoded protein is CAWSVGGGTDTQYF.

This sequence joins TRBV7-7 and TRBJ2-5; D may match TRBD1 or TRBD2 (6 bases each). V was shortened by 7 bases and J by 5 bases, with 17 bases between the two germline ends. CDR1 SSHAT and CDR2 FNYEAQ come from the germline V gene (reference sequence). CDR3 size: 14 residues. In DNA, the CDR3 is TGTGCCAGCACCGCTACCCGAGGGGGGGAGACCCAGTACTTC. Translated, it gives CASTATRGGETQYF.

The chain employs TRBV5-5 and TRBJ1-5, with 10 bases identical to TRBD1. V was pared by 0 bases and J by 6 bases, with 3 bases of the junction left unmatched. The germline gives CDR1 SGHKS, CDR2 YYEKEE (reference sequence). CDR3 length equals 15 residues. As DNA, the CDR3 is TGTGCCAGCAGCTTGGGGGGACAGGGGACTCAGCCCCAGCATTTT. Translated, it gives CASSLGGQGTQPQHF.

The chain employs TRBV9 and TRBJ1-2, with 7 bases lining up with TRBD1. Germline V CDR1 and CDR2: SGDLS, YYNGEE. V lost 5 bases to trimming and J lost 0 bases; unmatched junction nucleotides: 1. The CDR3 runs to 13 residues. The CDR3 is CASRGGSNYGYTF. Here the CDR3 DNA reads TGTGCCAGCAGAGGGGGCTCTAACTATGGCTACACCTTC.

This chain connects TRBV2 to TRBJ2-1; 10 bases are shared with TRBD1. Trimming removed 6 bases from V and 3 bases from J; junction bases left unmatched: 5. The CDR3 is made up of 15 amino acids. The V gene's germline CDR1 is SNHLY and CDR2 FYNNEI. The CDR3 DNA is TGTGCCAGCAGGGGGGACAGGGGCGGCTACAATGAGCAGTTCTTC. It is translated as CASRGDRGGYNEQFF.

The chain carries TRBV4-1 and TRBJ1-2; no clear D gene. CDR3 size: 12 residues. Germline lookup yields CDR1 MGHRA and CDR2 YSYEKL. V lost 5 bases, J lost 6 bases, and 10 bases lay in between. This CDR3 is CASSGRADGYTF. The CDR3 DNA is TGCGCCAGCAGCGGTCGAGCAGATGGCTACACCTTC.

The rearrangement joins TRBV14 to TRBJ2-1; 8 bases fit TRBD2. From germline, CDR1 is SGHDN and CDR2 FVKESK. Trimming at V came to 4 bases and at J to 1 base, leaving 9 bases not matched to a gene. The CDR3 spans 17 residues. The DNA of the CDR3 is TGTGCCAGCAGCCTACACGGGGGGGACTGGTCCTACAATGAGCAGTTCTTC. Translated: CASSLHGGDWSYNEQFF.

The V and J genes are TRBV11-3 and TRBJ2-2; D remains unclear. V dropped 1 base and J dropped 2 bases, with 5 bases sitting between them. This CDR3 has 14 residues. Germline V gene sequence: CDR1 SGHNT, CDR2 YENEEA. In DNA, the CDR3 is TGTGCCAGCAGCTTAGTCGGAAACACCGGGGAGCTGTTTTTT. Its protein product is CASSLVGNTGELFF.

V is TRBV27 and J is TRBJ2-7; D gene uncertain. V gave up 5 bases and J gave up 3 bases, with 11 bases separating them. Looked up from germline, CDR1 is MNHEY and CDR2 is SMNVEV (reference sequence). The CDR3 runs 13 residues. In DNA, the CDR3 is TGTGCCAGCAGTATGGGCAGATACTACGAGCAGTACTTC. It translates to CASSMGRYYEQYF.

Regarding this clone: The junction does not match germline at one end; this may be a read error. The CDR3 spells CASSESSGSGEF. In DNA, the CDR3 is TGCGCCAGCAGTGAGTCGTCGGGGAGTGGAGAGTTC. V usage is TRBV10-2 and J usage is TRBJ2-7, with a weak D call TRBD2 (5 bases). Germline CDR1 is WSHSY and CDR2 is SAAADI. This CDR3 has 12 amino acids.

The chain uses TRBV10-3 and TRBJ2-7, with D possibly being TRBD1 or TRBD2 (6 bases each). Germline CDR1 and CDR2: ENHRY and SYGVKD. The CDR3 contains 15 residues. The V end was cut by 3 bases, the J end by 0 bases, with 12 bases between. CDR3 in amino acids: CAISEGGQFSYEQYF. The CDR3 DNA is TGTGCCATCAGTGAAGGGGGGCAGTTCTCCTACGAGCAGTACTTC.

The rearrangement joins TRBV7-6 to TRBJ2-1; 11 positions agree with TRBD2. V lost 5 bases to trimming and J lost 3 bases; unmatched junction nucleotides: 9. Per germline, CDR1 SGHVS and CDR2 FNYEAQ. The CDR3 loop spans 17 amino acids. The DNA of the CDR3 is TGTGCCAGCAGCAACAACAGGGGACTAGCGGACTACAATGAGCAGTTCTTC. Translation: CASSNNRGLADYNEQFF.

The V call is TRBV9, the J call TRBJ1-4; D possibly corresponds to TRBD1 (5 bases). The germline CDR1 and CDR2 sequences are SGDLS and YYNGEE. The CDR3 runs to 14 residues. V gave up 2 bases and J gave up 3 bases, with 8 bases separating them. For the CDR3, the DNA is TGTGCCAGCAGCGTGGGGGGGTCTAATGAAAAACTGTTTTTT. Translating gives CASSVGGSNEKLFF. Full variable domain (outside the CDR3, taken from reference TRBV9 and TRBJ1-4): DSGVTQTPKHLITATGQRVTLRCSPRSGDLSVYWYQQSLDQGLQFLIQYYNGEERAKGNILERFSAQQFPDLHSELNLSSLELGDSALYFCASSVGGSNEKLFFGSGTQLSVL.